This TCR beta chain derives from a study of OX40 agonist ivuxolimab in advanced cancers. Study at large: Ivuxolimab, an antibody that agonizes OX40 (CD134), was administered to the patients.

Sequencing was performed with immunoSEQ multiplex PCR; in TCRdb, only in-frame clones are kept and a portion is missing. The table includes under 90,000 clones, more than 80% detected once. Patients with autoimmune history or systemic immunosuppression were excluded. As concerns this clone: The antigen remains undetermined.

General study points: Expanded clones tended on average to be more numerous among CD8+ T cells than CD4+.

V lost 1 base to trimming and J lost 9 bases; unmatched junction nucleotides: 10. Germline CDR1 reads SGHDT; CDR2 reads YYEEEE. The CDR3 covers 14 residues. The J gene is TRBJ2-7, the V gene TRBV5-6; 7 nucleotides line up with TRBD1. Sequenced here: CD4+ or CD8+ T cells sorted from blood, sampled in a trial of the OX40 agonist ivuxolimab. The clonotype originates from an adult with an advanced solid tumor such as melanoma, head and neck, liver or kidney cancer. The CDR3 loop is CASSLKGTVPGQYF. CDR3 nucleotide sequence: TGTGCCAGCAGCTTGAAAGGGACAGTCCCTGGGCAGTACTTC.